These T cell receptor beta chains were read from a single sample in a study of cytomegalovirus exposure and HLA in healthy donors. Measured with immunoSEQ multiplex PCR; TCRdb has only the in-frame clones, and not every one. The sample lists about 88,000 clones, 69% occurring once. Sequencing was done on a sample of PBMCs. All receptors derive from a man in his fifties in good health and CMV-seronegative. The CDR3 runs from the conserved cysteine through the conserved F or W. A D gene is named only where the DNA matches it firmly. Expanded clones get a size class; other rows say once, few or many, or leave the size out.

TGTGCCAGCAGCTTGGGGACTAGCGGGGGGCCCCAAGAGACCCAGTACTTC	CASSLGTSGGPQETQYF	NA	TRBD2	TRBV7-8	TRBJ2-5
TGTGCCAGCAGCTTGAGGGGGGGCGATACGCAGTATTTT	CASSLRGGDTQYF	NA	NA	TRBV5-4	TRBJ2-3
TGCAGCGTACCCGGACAGGGCCGAACTGAAGCTTTCTTT	CSVPGQGRTEAFF	NA	TRBD1	TRBV29-1	TRBJ1-1
TGTGCCAGCAGCCTACAGGGGGAAGATACGCAGTATTTT	CASSLQGEDTQYF	few	TRBD1	TRBV7-9	TRBJ2-3
TGTGCCTGGAGTAGAGGGGGTTCTATCTCTGGAAACACCATATATTTT	CAWSRGGSISGNTIYF	NA	NA	TRBV30	TRBJ1-3
TGTGCCAGCAGCAGATCACAGGGGCGGGCAGAGACCCAGTACTTC	CASSRSQGRAETQYF	NA	TRBD1	TRBV9	TRBJ2-5
TGCGCCAGCAGCTTGGGACAGGGGCTAGGACAGCCCCAGCATTTT	CASSLGQGLGQPQHF	few	TRBD1	TRBV5-1	TRBJ1-5
TGTGCCAGCTCACCCCAGGGGAACACTGAAGCTTTCTTT	CASSPQGNTEAFF	NA	NA	TRBV18	TRBJ1-1
TGCAGCGTTCTGGATGTGCTCAGGGGGGACAATGAGCAGTTCTTC	CSVLDVLRGDNEQFF	few	NA	TRBV29-1	TRBJ2-1
TGTGCCAGCAGCGTAGCTGGGACAAGCTACGAGCAGTACTTC	CASSVAGTSYEQYF	NA	NA	TRBV9	TRBJ2-7
TGTGCCAGCACCCCGACTAGCGGGAGGATCGGAGGAGGGTACAATGAGCAGTTCTTC	CASTPTSGRIGGGYNEQFF	NA	TRBD2	TRBV5-4	TRBJ2-1
TGCGCCAGCAGCCAAGAAGGGGACAGGCCCTTGGATACGCAGTATTTT	CASSQEGDRPLDTQYF	few	TRBD1	TRBV4-1	TRBJ2-3
TGTGCCATCAGTGAGGCGCTAGCGGGAGTTGGAGAGACCCAGTACTTC	CAISEALAGVGETQYF	NA	TRBD2	TRBV10-3	TRBJ2-5
TGTGCCAGCAGCTTAGGGAGTGGGACAGGGTACGAGCAGTACTTC	CASSLGSGTGYEQYF	NA	TRBD1	TRBV7-8	TRBJ2-7
TGTTCCAGCAGCCAGACGGGCTATGGCTACACCTTC	CSSSQTGYGYTF	NA	NA	TRBV7-9	TRBJ1-2
TGTGCCTCCCAGCCGACTAATCCGGGACAGGGGGTGTTTGGAAACACCATATATTTT	CASQPTNPGQGVFGNTIYF	NA	TRBD1	TRBV30	TRBJ1-3
TGTGCCAGCAGCTTAGACGCTGGCCGGGAGGAGAAGTTCTTC	CASSLDAGREEKFF	few	TRBD2	TRBV7-3	TRBJ2-1
TGTGCCAGTAGTATGGGGGCGTACTACAATGAGCAGTTCTTC	CASSMGAYYNEQFF	once	NA	TRBV19	TRBJ2-1
TGTGCCAGCAGCTTTGACAGGGGAAACACTGAAGCTTTCTTT	CASSFDRGNTEAFF	few	TRBD1	TRBV7-8	TRBJ1-1
TGTGCCAGCAGCTTAGCGGGGACAGAATATAATTCACCCCTCCACTTT	CASSLAGTEYNSPLHF	NA	TRBD1	TRBV7-9	TRBJ1-6
TGTGCCAGCAGGCCCAGCGGATCTCACGAGCAGTACTTC	CASRPSGSHEQYF	NA	NA	TRBV2	TRBJ2-7
TGTGCCAGCTCAAAACAGGGAATCGGACAGCCCCAGCATTTT	CASSKQGIGQPQHF	once	NA	TRBV18	TRBJ1-5
TGTGCCAGCAGCTTCGGGACTCCCAGGGCGCAGTATTTT	CASSFGTPRAQYF	NA	NA	TRBV7-2	TRBJ2-3
TGTGCCACCCAACACAGGGGCGTCGGGGATGAGCAGTTCTTC	CATQHRGVGDEQFF	NA	TRBD1	TRBV27	TRBJ2-1
TGTGCTAGCAGCAATACCGAGTTAGAGACCCAGTACTTC	CASSNTELETQYF	NA	NA	TRBV7-7	TRBJ2-5
TGTGCCAGCAGGACAGGGGGGCTATCTGGGGCCAACGTCCTGACTTTC	CASRTGGLSGANVLTF	once	TRBD1	TRBV5-4	TRBJ2-6
TGTGCCAGCAGCCATGACAGGGGAACTCAGCCCCAGCATTTT	CASSHDRGTQPQHF	NA	TRBD1	TRBV2	TRBJ1-5
TGTGCCAGCAGCGGGGGACAGGGGGTGGCAGAGACCCAGTACTTC	CASSGGQGVAETQYF	NA	TRBD1	TRBV9	TRBJ2-5
TGTGCCAGCAGTGTACAGGGTAATAGCGACTACAATGAGCAGTTCTTC	CASSVQGNSDYNEQFF	NA	NA	TRBV6-4	TRBJ2-1
TGCGCCAGCAGCAAGCTAGCGGGAGGTCGGTGTTTTCCATTTTACTACTTC	CASSKLAGGRCFPFYYF	NA	TRBD2	TRBV4-1	TRBJ2-5
TGCGCCAGCAGCCTGCAACTAGCGGGGGTCGGGAACACCGGGGAGCTGTTTTTT	CASSLQLAGVGNTGELFF	NA	TRBD2	TRBV4-1	TRBJ2-2
TGTGCCAGCAGCTTGTTTAGTAAGCCCGACTCTGGAAACACCATATATTTT	CASSLFSKPDSGNTIYF	NA	NA	TRBV5-6	TRBJ1-3
TGTGCCAGCAGCTTGACGGGAGAGACCCAGTACTTC	CASSLTGETQYF	NA	NA	TRBV5-4	TRBJ2-5
TGCGCCAGCAGTCAAGCCGCGGCAGTCGGTGAAAAACTGTTTTTT	CASSQAAAVGEKLFF	NA	NA	TRBV23-1	TRBJ1-4
TGTGCCTGGAGTGTATCAGGGCACCAGCCCCAGCATTTT	CAWSVSGHQPQHF	NA	NA	TRBV30	TRBJ1-5
TGCAGCGTATTAGGACTAGCGAGCTCCTACAATGAGCAGTTCTTC	CSVLGLASSYNEQFF	few	TRBD2	TRBV29-1	TRBJ2-1
TGCAGCGTTGAGTCCCCCTTTGGGGCCACGAGGGAGACCCAGTACTTC	CSVESPFGATRETQYF	NA	NA	TRBV29-1	TRBJ2-5
TGCAGCGTCCCTTTGAACAGGGGGCGCGGGGGCCCTCGGTATCGGAATATTGATGGCTACACCTTC	CSVPLNRGRGGPRYRNIDGYTF	NA	TRBD1	TRBV29-1	TRBJ1-2
TGTGCCAGCAGCCATAGCGCAGGCTATCCCTACGAGCAGTACTTC	CASSHSAGYPYEQYF	NA	NA	TRBV7-2	TRBJ2-7
TGTGCCAGCAGTTTATATGTAGCGGGAGGGCCGAGGGAGCAGTTCTTC	CASSLYVAGGPREQFF	NA	TRBD2	TRBV27	TRBJ2-1
TGTGCCAGCAGCGGACCCGGGGGGAACACTGAAGCTTTCTTT	CASSGPGGNTEAFF	NA	NA	TRBV9	TRBJ1-1
TGCGCCAGCAGCTCGCAGGGCGGGGGGACAGATACGCAGTATTTT	CASSSQGGGTDTQYF	NA	TRBD2	TRBV5-1	TRBJ2-3
TGTGCCAGCTCACTCGGGATACCTGAGGAACTGTTTTTT	CASSLGIPEELFF	few	NA	TRBV18	TRBJ1-4
TGTGCCAGCAGTGAATGGACAGGGGTAAGTCAGCCCCAGCATTTT	CASSEWTGVSQPQHF	NA	TRBD1	TRBV25-1	TRBJ1-5
TGTGCCAGCACCCTGGACAGGGCGACCTATAATTCACCCCTCCACTTT	CASTLDRATYNSPLHF	NA	TRBD1	TRBV5-4	TRBJ1-6